This T cell receptor (beta chain) stems from a study of blood T cell repertoires in COVID-19. Overall study: Both acute and convalescent COVID-19 samples were obtained from the United States, Italy and Spain. Sample material is recorded as cDNA or gDNA derived from T cells, B-cell-depleted T cells, or PBMCs.

The CDR3 is 13 amino acids. Germline values: CDR1 SGHKS, CDR2 YYEKEE (reference sequence). The V gene lost 2 bases and the J gene lost 3 bases, with 8 bases spanning the gap. Source study methods: Amplification from reference gene primers served as the basis for estimated nucleated cell counts. TCRdb's table, derived via immunoSEQ multiplex PCR, lists solely in-frame clones and lacks some. V and J calls and clone size come straight from that table; D and trimming were deduced from the DNA. This table has approximately 82,000 clones, around 83% appearing once. This receptor was taken from a woman between 55 and 75 years old with acute or convalescent COVID-19. The chain combines TRBV5-5 with TRBJ2-5, with a tentative D call TRBD1 (5 bases). Sequenced sample: peripheral blood. Here the CDR3 reads CASSLVGEETQYF. The DNA of the CDR3 is TGTGCCAGCAGCTTAGTAGGGGAAGAGACCCAGTACTTC.